This T cell receptor (beta chain) comes out of a study of control samples from healthy donors and cancer patients. The repertoire was sequenced with immunoSEQ multiplex PCR; TCRdb's copy has only in-frame clones and lacks some. Of 100,000 to 150,000 clones listed, approximately 87% were seen once; the top ten hold about 3%. Trimming removed 4 bases from V and 2 bases from J; junction bases left unmatched: 19. This CDR3 comprises 20 residues. Per germline, CDR1 MDHEN and CDR2 SYDVKM. Material for sequencing was blood. The chain recombines TRBV28 with TRBJ1-4; 7 bases line up with TRBD1. The sequence came from a man aged 55-75 years in good health. DNA for the CDR3: TGTGCCAGCAGTTACCCCTCAGTGCAGGGGGGTTTTTTGACTAATGAAAAACTGTTTTTT. It yields the protein CASSYPSVQGGFLTNEKLFF.